This T cell receptor beta chain originates from a study of cytomegalovirus exposure and HLA in healthy donors. Study-level results: Presence/absence analyses rested on an assumption that sequencing depth was roughly uniform across donors.

The PCR employed 60 Vbeta primers together with 13 Jbeta primers. The method was immunoSEQ multiplex PCR; TCRdb's version includes in-frame clones alone and lacks a portion of them. Among 120,000 or so clones listed, approximately 69% were seen once. On this clone itself: Its antigen remains unknown.

V shed 4 bases and J 3 bases; nucleotides not matched to a gene: 8. The CDR3 consists of 16 residues. In germline, CDR1 is SGHVS, CDR2 FQNEAQ. This sequence joins TRBV7-8 and TRBJ2-3; 9 nucleotides agree with TRBD2. The source material was PBMCs. The TCR comes from a woman in her forties or fifties in good health and CMV-seropositive. As DNA, the CDR3 is TGTGCCAGCAGCTCCTGGACTAGCGTCATGACAGATACGCAGTATTTT. Translated, it gives CASSSWTSVMTDTQYF.